The rows below give T cell receptor beta chains drawn from one sample of a study of T-cell memory formation after mild COVID-19. TCRdb called the 5' RACE reads again in MiXCR, with one record for every CDR3 protein. The sample yields 140,000 to 150,000 distinct CDR3 sequences, roughly 24% seen once. Sequencing was carried out using PBMCs or a T cell subset sorted from them (not recorded which). All receptors derive from an adult woman who had mild COVID-19 (a few samples of this study predate the infection). Cell type and time point are not known. CDR3s include the opening cysteine and the closing phenylalanine or tryptophan. D genes are given only for firm matches. Clone size is shown for a subset of rows, as once, few, many or a class of expanded clone.

D gene	V gene	CDR3 length	clone size	J gene	CDR3 DNA	CDR3 protein
TRBD1	TRBV7-9	14	NA	TRBJ2-5	TGTGCCAGCAGCTTTGACAGGGCCCAAGAGACCCAGTACTTC	CASSFDRAQETQYF
TRBD1	TRBV2	16	NA	TRBJ2-3	TGTGCCAGCATAGACAGGGTGGCCAGGGCCGCAGATACGCAGTATTTT	CASIDRVARAADTQYF
NA	TRBV15	15	few	TRBJ2-3	TGTGCCACCAGCAGAGTTCGGACTAGCACAGATACGCAGTATTTT	CATSRVRTSTDTQYF
NA	TRBV7-2	12	few	TRBJ2-1	TGTGCCAGCAGCCTTGGGAAGAATGAGCAGTTCTTC	CASSLGKNEQFF
TRBD2	TRBV9	15	NA	TRBJ2-7	TGTGCCAGCAGCGCCCAGCTAGCGGGAGGGTACGAGCAGTACTTC	CASSAQLAGGYEQYF
NA	TRBV4-1	14	NA	TRBJ2-7	TGCGCCAGCAGCCAAGTTGCTGGGTTGAACCAGCAGTACTTC	CASSQVAGLNQQYF
NA	TRBV6-1	14	few	TRBJ2-1	TGTGCCAGCAGTGTGACCGGGAACCCCAATGAGCAGTTCTTC	CASSVTGNPNEQFF
NA	TRBV3-1	13	NA	TRBJ2-5	TGTGCCAGCAGCCTACCGGGCAGCCCGACCCAGTACTTC	CASSLPGSPTQYF
NA	TRBV5-4	13	NA	TRBJ2-3	TGTGCCAGCAGCCAGCGGTACACAGATACGCAGTATTTT	CASSQRYTDTQYF
NA	TRBV29-1	13	NA	TRBJ1-2	TGCAGCGTTGAAGAGGCAGGGATGGGCGGCTACACCTTC	CSVEEAGMGGYTF
TRBD2	TRBV12-3/TRBV12-4	15	once	TRBJ2-1	TGTGCCAGCAGTAGGACTAGCGGGAGGCGAAATGAGCAGTTCTTC	CASSRTSGRRNEQFF